The following is a T cell receptor beta chain sequence with its context. The CDR3 totals 14 residues. The V end lost 6 bases, the J end lost 0 bases, and 11 bases lay between the germline ends. CDR1 is MNHEY and CDR2 is SVGAGI in the germline V gene. This entry is derived from a study of blood T cell dynamics during melanoma immunotherapy. Study-level background: First-line therapy was either pembrolizumab or nivolumab with ipilimumab for metastatic melanoma.

Time point of the sample: pre-treatment baseline. One draw preceded checkpoint blockade; another followed its first cycle at week 3. TCRdb's copy holds only in-frame clones and misses some; the assay was immunoSEQ multiplex PCR. The sample includes approximately 12,000 clones, roughly 91% of them seen just once. The rearrangement uses TRBV6-5 and TRBJ1-1; D might be TRBD1 (6 bases). The TCR sequence derives from a human donor with melanoma. The sequences come from blood, collected from a patient treated with checkpoint blockade. The CDR3 sequence: CASSQGTLNTEAFF. The CDR3 DNA reads TGTGCCAGCAGCCAGGGGACCCTGAACACTGAAGCTTTCTTT.